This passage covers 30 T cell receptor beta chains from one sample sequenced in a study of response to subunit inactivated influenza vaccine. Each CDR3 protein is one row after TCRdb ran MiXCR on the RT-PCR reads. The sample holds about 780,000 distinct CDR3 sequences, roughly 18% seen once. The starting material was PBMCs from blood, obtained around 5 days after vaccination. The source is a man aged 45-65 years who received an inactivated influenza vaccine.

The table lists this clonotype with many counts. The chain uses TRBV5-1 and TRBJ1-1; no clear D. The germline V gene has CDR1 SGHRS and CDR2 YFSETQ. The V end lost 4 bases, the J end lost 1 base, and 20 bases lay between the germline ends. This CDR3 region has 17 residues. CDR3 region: CASSPGGQLLSNTEAFF. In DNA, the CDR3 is TGCGCCAGCAGCCCTGGAGGCCAGTTGTTATCGAACACTGAAGCTTTCTTT.

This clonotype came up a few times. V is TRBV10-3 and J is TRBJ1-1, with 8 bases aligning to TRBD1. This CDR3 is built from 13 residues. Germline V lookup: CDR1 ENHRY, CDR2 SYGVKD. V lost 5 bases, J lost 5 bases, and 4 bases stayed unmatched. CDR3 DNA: TGTGCCATCAGTACGACAGGGGATACTGAAGCTTTCTTT. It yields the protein CAISTTGDTEAFF.

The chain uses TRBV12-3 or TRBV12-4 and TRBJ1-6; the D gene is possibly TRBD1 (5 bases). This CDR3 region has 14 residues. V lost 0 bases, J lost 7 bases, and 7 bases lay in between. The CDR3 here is CASSLARQNSPLHF. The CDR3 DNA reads TGTGCCAGCAGTTTAGCCAGACAGAATTCACCCCTCCACTTT.

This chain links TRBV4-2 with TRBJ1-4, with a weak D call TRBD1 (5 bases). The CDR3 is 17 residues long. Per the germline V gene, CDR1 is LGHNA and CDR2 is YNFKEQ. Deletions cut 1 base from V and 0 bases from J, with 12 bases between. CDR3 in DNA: TGTGCCAGCAGCCAAGCACTGGGCAGGGCAACTAATGAAAAACTGTTTTTT. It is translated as CASSQALGRATNEKLFF.

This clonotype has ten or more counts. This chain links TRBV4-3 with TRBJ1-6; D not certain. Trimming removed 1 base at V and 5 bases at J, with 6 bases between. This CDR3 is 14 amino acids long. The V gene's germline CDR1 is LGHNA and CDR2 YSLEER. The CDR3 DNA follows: TGCGCCAGCAGCCAAGGAACGCATAATTCACCCCTCCACTTT. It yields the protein CASSQGTHNSPLHF.

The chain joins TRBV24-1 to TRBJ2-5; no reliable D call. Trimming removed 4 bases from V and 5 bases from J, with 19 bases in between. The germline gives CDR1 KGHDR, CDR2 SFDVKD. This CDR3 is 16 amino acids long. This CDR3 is CATSDPFGKGRETQYF. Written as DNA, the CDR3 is TGTGCCACCAGTGACCCGTTTGGAAAAGGGCGTGAGACCCAGTACTTC.

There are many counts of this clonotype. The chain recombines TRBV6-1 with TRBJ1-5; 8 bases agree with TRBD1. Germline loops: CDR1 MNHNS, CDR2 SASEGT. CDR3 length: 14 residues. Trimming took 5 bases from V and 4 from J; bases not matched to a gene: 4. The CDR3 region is CASSTRTGNQPQHF. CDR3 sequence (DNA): TGTGCCAGCAGTACCCGGACAGGGAATCAGCCCCAGCATTTT.

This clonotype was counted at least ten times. This CDR3 is CASSLGYTGDRTDTQYF. DNA for the CDR3: TGTGCCAGCAGTTTAGGCTATACAGGGGACCGGACAGATACGCAGTATTTT. The chain is built from TRBV12-3 or TRBV12-4 and TRBJ2-3, with 7 bases fitting TRBD1. The CDR3 loop spans 17 amino acids. V shed 1 base, J shed 3 bases, and the junction held 10 bases outside the gene matches.

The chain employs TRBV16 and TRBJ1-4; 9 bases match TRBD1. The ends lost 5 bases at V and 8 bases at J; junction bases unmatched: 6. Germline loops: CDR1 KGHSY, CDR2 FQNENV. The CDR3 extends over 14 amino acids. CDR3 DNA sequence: TGTGCCAGCAGCAGGGACAGGGCTTACGAAAAACTGTTTTTT. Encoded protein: CASSRDRAYEKLFF.

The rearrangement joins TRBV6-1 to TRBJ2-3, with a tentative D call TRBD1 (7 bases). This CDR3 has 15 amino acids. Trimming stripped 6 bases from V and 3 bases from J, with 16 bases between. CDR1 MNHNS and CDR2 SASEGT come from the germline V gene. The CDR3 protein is CASRLTGEATDTQYF. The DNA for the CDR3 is TGTGCCAGCAGACTAACAGGGGAGGCGACAGATACGCAGTATTTT.

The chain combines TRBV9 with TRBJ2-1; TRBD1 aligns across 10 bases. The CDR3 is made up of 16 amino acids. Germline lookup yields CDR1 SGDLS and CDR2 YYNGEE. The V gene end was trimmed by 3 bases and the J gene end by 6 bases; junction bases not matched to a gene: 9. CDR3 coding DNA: TGTGCCAGCAGCGAGGGGGGACAGGGGATCGGCAATGAGCAGTTCTTC. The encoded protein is CASSEGGQGIGNEQFF.

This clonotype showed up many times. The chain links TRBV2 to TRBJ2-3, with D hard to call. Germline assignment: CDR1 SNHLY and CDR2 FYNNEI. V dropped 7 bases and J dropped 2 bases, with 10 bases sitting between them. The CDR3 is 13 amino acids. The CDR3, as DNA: TGTGCCAGCAATGGACCATTCACAGATACGCAGTATTTT. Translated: CASNGPFTDTQYF.

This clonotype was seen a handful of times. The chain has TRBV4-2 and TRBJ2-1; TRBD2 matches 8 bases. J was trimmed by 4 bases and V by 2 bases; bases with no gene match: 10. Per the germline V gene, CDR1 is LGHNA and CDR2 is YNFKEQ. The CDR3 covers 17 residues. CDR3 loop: CASSQPIRQREYNEQFF. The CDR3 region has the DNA TGTGCCAGCAGCCAACCTATAAGGCAGCGGGAGTACAATGAGCAGTTCTTC.

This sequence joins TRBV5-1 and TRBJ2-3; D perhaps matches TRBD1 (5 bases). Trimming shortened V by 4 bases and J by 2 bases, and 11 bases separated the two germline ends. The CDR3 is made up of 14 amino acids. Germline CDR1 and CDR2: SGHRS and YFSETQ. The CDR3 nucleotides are TGCGCCAGCAGCCCGACAGAGACCACAGATACGCAGTATTTT. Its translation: CASSPTETTDTQYF. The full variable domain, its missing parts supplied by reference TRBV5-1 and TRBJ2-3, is KAGVTQTPRYLIKTRGQQVTLSCSPISGHRSVSWYQQTPGQGLQFLFEYFSETQRNKGNFPGRFSGRQFSNSRSEMNVSTLELGDSALYLCASSPTETTDTQYFGPGTRLTVL.

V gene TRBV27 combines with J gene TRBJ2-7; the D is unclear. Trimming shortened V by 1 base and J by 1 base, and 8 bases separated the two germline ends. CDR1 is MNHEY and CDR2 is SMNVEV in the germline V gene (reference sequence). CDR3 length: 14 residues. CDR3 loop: CASSLFSESYEQYF. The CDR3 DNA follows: TGTGCCAGCAGTTTATTTTCGGAATCCTACGAGCAGTACTTC.

CDR3 amino acids: CASNQVGDRAFEQYF. CDR3 bases: TGTGCCAGCAACCAAGTCGGAGACAGGGCGTTCGAGCAGTACTTC. The rearrangement joins TRBV7-9 to TRBJ2-7; the match to TRBD1 covers 7 bases. This CDR3 spans 15 amino acids. Trimming removed 7 bases from V and 6 bases from J; junction bases left unmatched: 15. Germline CDR1 reads SEHNR; CDR2 reads FQNEAQ (reference sequence).

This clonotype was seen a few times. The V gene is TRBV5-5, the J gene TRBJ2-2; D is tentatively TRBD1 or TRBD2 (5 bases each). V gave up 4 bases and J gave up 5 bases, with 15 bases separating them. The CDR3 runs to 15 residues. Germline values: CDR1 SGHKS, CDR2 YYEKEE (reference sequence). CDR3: CASSARGAVTGELFF. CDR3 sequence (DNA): TGTGCCAGCAGCGCCAGAGGGGCTGTTACCGGGGAGCTGTTTTTT.

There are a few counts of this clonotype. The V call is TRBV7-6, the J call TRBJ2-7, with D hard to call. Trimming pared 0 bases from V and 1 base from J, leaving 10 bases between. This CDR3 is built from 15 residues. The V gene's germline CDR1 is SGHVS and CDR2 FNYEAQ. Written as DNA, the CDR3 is TGTGCCAGCAGCTTAGCTCATGTGGGTTCCTACGAGCAGTACTTC. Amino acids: CASSLAHVGSYEQYF.

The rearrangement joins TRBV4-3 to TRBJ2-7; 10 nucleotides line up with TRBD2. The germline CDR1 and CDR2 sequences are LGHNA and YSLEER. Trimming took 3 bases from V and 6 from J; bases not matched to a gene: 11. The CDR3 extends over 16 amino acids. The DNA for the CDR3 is TGCGCCAGCAGCCAGGCGTCAGCGGGGGGGCGGAGCGAGCAGTACTTC. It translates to CASSQASAGGRSEQYF.

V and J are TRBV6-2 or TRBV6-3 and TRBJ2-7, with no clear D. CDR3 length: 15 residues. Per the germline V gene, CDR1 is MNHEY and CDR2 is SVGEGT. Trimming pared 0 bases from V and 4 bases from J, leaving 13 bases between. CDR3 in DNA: TGTGCCAGCAGTTACTCGTTCCTCATAAAATACGAGCAGTACTTC. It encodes CASSYSFLIKYEQYF.

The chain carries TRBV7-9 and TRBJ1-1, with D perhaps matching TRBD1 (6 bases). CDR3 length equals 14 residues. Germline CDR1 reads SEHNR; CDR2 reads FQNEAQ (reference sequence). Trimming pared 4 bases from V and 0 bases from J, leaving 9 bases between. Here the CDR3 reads CASSSDSLNTEAFF. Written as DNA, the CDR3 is TGTGCCAGCAGCTCGGACAGCCTGAACACTGAAGCTTTCTTT.

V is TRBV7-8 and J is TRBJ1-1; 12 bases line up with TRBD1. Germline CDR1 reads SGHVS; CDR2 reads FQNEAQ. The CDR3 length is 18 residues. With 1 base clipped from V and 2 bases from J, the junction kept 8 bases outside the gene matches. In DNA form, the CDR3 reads TGTGCCAGCAGCTTAGTTCCCGGGACAGGGGGCCTAAACACTGAAGCTTTCTTT. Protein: CASSLVPGTGGLNTEAFF. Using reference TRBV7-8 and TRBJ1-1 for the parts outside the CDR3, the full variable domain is GAGVSQSPRYKVAKRGQDVALRCDPISGHVSLFWYQQALGQGPEFLTYFQNEAQLDKSGLPSDRFFAERPEGSVSTLKIQRTQQEDSAVYLCASSLVPGTGGLNTEAFFGQGTRLTVV.

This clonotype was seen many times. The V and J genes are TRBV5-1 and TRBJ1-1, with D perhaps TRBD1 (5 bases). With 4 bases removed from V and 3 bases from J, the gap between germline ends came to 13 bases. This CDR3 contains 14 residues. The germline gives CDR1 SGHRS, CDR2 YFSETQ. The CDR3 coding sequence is TGCGCCAGCAGCCCCGACGGGGGGGACACTGAAGCTTTCTTT. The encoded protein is CASSPDGGDTEAFF.

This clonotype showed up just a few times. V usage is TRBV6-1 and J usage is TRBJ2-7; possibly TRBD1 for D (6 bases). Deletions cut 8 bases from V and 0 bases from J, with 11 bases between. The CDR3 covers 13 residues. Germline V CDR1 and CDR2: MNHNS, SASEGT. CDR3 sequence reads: CASVEGVSYEQYF. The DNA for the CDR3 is TGTGCCAGCGTCGAGGGGGTCTCCTACGAGCAGTACTTC.

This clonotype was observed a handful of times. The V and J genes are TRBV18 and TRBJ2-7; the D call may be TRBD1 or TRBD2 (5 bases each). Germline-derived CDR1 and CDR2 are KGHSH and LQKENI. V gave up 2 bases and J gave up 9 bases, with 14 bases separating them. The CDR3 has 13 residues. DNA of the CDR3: TGTGCCAGCTCACCAAGTGCGAGGGGCGGGCAGTACTTC. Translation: CASSPSARGGQYF.

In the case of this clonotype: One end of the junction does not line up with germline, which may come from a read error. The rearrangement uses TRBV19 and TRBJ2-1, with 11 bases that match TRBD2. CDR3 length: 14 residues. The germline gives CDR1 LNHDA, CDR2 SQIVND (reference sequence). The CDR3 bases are TGTGCCAGCAGTATCACTAGCGGGAGTCCTGAGCAGTTCTTC. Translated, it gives CASSITSGSPEQFF.

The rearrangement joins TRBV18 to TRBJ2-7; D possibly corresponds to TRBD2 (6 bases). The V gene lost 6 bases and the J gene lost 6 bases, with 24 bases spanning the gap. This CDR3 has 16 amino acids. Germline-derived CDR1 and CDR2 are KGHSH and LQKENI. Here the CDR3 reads CASSLGYAGSLCEQYF. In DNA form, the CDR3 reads TGTGCCAGCTCCCTGGGTTACGCGGGGTCCCTCTGCGAGCAGTACTTC.

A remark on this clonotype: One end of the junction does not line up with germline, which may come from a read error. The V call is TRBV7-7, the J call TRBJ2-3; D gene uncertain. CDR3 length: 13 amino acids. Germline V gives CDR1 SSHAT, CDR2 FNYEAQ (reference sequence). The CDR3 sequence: CASSQTEHGTQYF. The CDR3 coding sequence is TGTGCTAGCAGCCAGACCGAGCACGGTACGCAGTATTTT.

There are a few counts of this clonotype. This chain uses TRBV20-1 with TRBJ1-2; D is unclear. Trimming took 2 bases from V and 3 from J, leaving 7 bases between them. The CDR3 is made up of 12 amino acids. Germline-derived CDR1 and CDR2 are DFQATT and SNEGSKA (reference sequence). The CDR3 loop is CSARTDHYGYTF. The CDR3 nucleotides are TGCAGTGCTAGAACAGACCACTATGGCTACACCTTC.

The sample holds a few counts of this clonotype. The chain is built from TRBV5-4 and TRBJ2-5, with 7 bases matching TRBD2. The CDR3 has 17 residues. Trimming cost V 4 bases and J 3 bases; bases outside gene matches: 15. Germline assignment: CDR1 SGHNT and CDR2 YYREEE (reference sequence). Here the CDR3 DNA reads TGTGCCAGCAGCCCGGTGGGCGGGAGCTTGGGGAAAGAGACCCAGTACTTC. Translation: CASSPVGGSLGKETQYF. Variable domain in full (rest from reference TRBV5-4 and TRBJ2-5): ETGVTQSPTHLIKTRGQQVTLRCSSQSGHNTVSWYQQALGQGPQFIFQYYREEENGRGNFPPRFSGLQFPNYSSELNVNALELDDSALYLCASSPVGGSLGKETQYFGPGTRLLVL.